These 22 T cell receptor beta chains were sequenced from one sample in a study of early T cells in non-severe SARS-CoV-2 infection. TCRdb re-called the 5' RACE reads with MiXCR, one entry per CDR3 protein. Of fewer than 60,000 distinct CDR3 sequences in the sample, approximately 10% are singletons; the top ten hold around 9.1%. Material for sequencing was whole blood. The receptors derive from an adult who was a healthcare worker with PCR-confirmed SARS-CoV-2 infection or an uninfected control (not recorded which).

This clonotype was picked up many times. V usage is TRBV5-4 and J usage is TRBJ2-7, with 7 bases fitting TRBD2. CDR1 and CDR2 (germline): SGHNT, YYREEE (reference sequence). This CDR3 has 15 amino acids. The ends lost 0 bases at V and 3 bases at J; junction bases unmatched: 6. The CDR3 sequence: CASSLEGGDYYEQYF. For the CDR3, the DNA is TGTGCCAGCAGCTTGGAAGGCGGGGACTACTACGAGCAGTACTTC.

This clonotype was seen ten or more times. The CDR3 DNA follows: TGCGCCAGCAGGACGTCCCCGTCCCCTAACTATGGCTACACCTTC. It yields the protein CASRTSPSPNYGYTF. The rearrangement links TRBV5-1 to TRBJ1-2; D ambiguous. Germline CDR1 and CDR2: SGHRS and YFSETQ. Deletions cut 5 bases from V and 0 bases from J, with 14 bases between. This CDR3 is built from 15 residues.

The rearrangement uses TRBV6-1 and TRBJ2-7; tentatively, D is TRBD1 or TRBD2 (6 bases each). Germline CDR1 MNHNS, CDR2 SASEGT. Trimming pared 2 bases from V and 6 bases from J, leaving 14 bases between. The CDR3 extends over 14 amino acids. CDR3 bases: TGTGCCAGCAGTGAAAGGGGGGCTCGCGCCGAGCAGTACTTC. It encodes CASSERGARAEQYF.

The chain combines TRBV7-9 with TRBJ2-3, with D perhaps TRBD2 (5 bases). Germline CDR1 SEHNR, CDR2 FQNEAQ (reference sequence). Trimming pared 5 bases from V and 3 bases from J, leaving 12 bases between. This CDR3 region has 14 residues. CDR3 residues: CASSIRTGTDTQYF. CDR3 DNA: TGTGCCAGCAGCATACGGACGGGGACAGATACGCAGTATTTT.

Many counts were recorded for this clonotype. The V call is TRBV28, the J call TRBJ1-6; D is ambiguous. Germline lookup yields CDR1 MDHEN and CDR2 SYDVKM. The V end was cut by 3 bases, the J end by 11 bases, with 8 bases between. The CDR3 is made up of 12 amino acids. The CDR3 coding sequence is TGTGCCAGCAGTTTTCCCCAAGCACCCCTCCACTTT. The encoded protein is CASSFPQAPLHF. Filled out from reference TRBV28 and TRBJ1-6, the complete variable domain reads DVKVTQSSRYLVKRTGEKVFLECVQDMDHENMFWYRQDPGLGLRLIYFSYDVKMKEKGDIPEGYSVSREKKERFSLILESASTNQTSMYLCASSFPQAPLHFGNGTRLTVT.

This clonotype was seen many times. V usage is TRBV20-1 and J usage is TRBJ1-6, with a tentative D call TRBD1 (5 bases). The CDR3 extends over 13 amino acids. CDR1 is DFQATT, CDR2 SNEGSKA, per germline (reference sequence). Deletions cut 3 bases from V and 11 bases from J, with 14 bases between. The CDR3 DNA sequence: TGCAGTGCTAGCGGGTCGGCGGGGGCACCCCTCCACTTT. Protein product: CSASGSAGAPLHF.

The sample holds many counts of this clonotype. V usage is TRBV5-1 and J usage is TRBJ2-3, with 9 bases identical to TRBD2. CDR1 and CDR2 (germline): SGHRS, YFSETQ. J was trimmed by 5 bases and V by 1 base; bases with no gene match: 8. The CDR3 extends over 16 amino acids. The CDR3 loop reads CASSLWLAGSKDTQYF. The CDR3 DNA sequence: TGCGCCAGCAGCTTGTGGCTAGCGGGATCGAAAGATACGCAGTATTTT.

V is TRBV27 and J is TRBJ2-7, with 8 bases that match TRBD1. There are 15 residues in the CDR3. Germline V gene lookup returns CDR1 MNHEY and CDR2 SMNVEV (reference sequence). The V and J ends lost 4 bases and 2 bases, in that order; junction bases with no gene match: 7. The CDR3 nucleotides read TGTGCCAGCAGTTCTCTACAGGGGGGAGCCTACGAGCAGTACTTC. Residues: CASSSLQGGAYEQYF.

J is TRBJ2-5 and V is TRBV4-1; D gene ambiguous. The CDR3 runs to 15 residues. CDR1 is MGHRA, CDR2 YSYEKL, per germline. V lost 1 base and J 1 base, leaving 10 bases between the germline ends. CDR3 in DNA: TGCGCCAGCAGCCAAGGGAACTCCCTCCAAGAGACCCAGTACTTC. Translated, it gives CASSQGNSLQETQYF.

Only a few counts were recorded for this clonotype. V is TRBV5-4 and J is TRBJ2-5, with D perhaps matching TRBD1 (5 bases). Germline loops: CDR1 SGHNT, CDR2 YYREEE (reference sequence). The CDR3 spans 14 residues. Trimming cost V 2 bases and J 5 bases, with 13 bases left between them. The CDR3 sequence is CASSLRQLGETQYF. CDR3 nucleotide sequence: TGTGCCAGCAGCTTACGACAGCTCGGGGAGACCCAGTACTTC.

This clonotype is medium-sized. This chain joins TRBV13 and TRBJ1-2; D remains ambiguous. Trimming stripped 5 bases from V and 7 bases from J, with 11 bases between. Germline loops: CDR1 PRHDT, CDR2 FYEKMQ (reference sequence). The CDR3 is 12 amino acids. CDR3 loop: CASSGEEGGYTF. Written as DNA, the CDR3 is TGTGCCAGCAGCGGAGAGGAGGGTGGCTACACCTTC. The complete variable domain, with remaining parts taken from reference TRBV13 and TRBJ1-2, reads AAGVIQSPRHLIKEKRETATLKCYPIPRHDTVYWYQQGPGQDPQFLISFYEKMQSDKGSIPDRFSAQQFSDYHSELNMSSLELGDSALYFCASSGEEGGYTFGSGTRLTVV.

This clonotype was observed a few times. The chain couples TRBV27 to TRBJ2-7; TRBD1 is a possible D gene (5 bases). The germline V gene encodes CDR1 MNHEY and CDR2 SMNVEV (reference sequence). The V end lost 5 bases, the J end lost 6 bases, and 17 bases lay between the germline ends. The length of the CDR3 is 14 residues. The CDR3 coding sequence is TGTGCCAGCAGTGAATACCCAGGGTTGGGCGAGCAGTACTTC. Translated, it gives CASSEYPGLGEQYF.

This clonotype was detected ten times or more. CDR3 residues: CASGGLNTEAFF. The CDR3, as DNA: TGCGCCAGCGGGGGACTGAACACTGAAGCTTTCTTT. The V call is TRBV5-1, the J call TRBJ1-1; perhaps TRBD1 as D (5 bases). Trimming stripped 7 bases from V and 0 bases from J, with 7 bases between. Per the germline V gene, CDR1 is SGHRS and CDR2 is YFSETQ. The CDR3 loop spans 12 amino acids.

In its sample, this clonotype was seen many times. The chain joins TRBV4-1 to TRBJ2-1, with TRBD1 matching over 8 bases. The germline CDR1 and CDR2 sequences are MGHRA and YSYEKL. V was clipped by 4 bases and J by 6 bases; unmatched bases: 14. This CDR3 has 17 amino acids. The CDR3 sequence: CASSRGLRTGNVNEQFF. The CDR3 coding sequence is TGCGCCAGCAGCCGGGGGCTTAGGACAGGGAACGTCAATGAGCAGTTCTTC.

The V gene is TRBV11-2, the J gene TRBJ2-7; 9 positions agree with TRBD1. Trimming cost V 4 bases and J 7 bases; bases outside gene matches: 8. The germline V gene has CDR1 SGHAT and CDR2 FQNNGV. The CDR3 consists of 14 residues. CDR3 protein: CASSYDRGSKEQYF. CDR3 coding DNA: TGTGCCAGCAGCTATGACAGGGGGAGTAAAGAGCAGTACTTC.

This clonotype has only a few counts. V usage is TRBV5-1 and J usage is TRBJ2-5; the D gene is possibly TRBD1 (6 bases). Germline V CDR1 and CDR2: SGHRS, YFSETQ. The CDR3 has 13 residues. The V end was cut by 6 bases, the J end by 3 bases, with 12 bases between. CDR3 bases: TGCGCCAGCAAGGGAACAGGGAAAGAGACCCAGTACTTC. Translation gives CASKGTGKETQYF. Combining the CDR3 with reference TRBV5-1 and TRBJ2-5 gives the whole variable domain KAGVTQTPRYLIKTRGQQVTLSCSPISGHRSVSWYQQTPGQGLQFLFEYFSETQRNKGNFPGRFSGRQFSNSRSEMNVSTLELGDSALYLCASKGTGKETQYFGPGTRLLVL.

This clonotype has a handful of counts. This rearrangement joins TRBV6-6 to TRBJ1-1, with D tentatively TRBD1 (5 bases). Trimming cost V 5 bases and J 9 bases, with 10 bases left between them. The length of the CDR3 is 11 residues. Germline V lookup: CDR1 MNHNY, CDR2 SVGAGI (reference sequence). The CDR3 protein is CASSIQVKAFF. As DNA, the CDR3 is TGTGCCAGCAGTATACAGGTTAAAGCTTTCTTT.

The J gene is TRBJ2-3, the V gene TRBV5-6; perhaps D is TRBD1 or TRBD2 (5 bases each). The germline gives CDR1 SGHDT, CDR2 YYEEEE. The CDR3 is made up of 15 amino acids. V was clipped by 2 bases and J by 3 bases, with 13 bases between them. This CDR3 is CASSFRGVGTDTQYF. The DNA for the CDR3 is TGTGCCAGCAGCTTTCGAGGGGTAGGGACAGATACGCAGTATTTT.

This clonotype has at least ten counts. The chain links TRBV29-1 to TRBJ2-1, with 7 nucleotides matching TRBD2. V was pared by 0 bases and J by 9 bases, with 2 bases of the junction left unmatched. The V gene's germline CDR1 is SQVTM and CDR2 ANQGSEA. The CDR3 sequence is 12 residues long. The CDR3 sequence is CSVEEGRGEQFF. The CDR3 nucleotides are TGCAGCGTTGAAGAAGGGAGGGGTGAGCAGTTCTTC.

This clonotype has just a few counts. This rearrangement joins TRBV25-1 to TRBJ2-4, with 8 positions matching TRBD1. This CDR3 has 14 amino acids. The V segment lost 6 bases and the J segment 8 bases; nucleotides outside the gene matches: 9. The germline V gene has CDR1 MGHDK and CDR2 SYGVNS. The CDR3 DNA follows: TGTGCCAGCAGCGCGACAGGGGTGCGGTACATTCAGTACTTC. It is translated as CASSATGVRYIQYF.

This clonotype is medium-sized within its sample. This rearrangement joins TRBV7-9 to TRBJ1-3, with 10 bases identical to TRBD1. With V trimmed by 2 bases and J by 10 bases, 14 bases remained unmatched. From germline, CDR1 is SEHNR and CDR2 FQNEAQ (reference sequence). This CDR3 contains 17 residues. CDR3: CASSLSAWDRGPGTIYF. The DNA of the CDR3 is TGTGCCAGCAGCTTATCAGCGTGGGACAGGGGCCCCGGGACCATATATTTT.

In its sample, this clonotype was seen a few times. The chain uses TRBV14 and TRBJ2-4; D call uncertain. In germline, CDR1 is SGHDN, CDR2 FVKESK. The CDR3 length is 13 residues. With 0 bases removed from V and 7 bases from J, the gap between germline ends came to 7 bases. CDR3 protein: CASSQDGRNIQYF. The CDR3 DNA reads TGTGCCAGCAGCCAAGATGGGCGGAACATTCAGTACTTC.